The present entry profiles one TCR beta chain with its context. Sequencing used immunoSEQ multiplex PCR; TCRdb keeps in-frame clones, though not all of them. The sample has 200,000 to 250,000 clones; roughly 79% are singletons. The record originates from a study of blood T cell repertoires in COVID-19. Whole-study context: From T cells, B-cell-depleted T cells, or PBMCs came the material, which was cDNA or gDNA.

This CDR3 is 17 amino acids long. The germline CDR1 and CDR2 sequences are LGHNA and YSLEER. Trimming left V 0 bases short and J 4 bases short, with 18 bases between. The clonotype originates from a woman in her fifties or sixties with acute COVID-19. This chain connects TRBV4-3 to TRBJ2-5; D not certain. The sample consisted of PBMCs or T cells enriched from blood (not recorded which). CDR3 DNA: TGCGCCAGCAGCCAAGACCCGATGGTAACCACGGGAGAGACCCAGTACTTC. Translated: CASSQDPMVTTGETQYF.